This is a list of T cell receptor beta chains from one sample in a study of shared clonotypes between healthy human individuals. Clones were sequenced by immunoSEQ multiplex PCR, and TCRdb holds only the in-frame ones, with some missing. The data show hundreds of thousands of clones, roughly 98% seen once. The sequenced material came from naive CD8+ T cells sorted from blood. The receptors originated from a man aged 30 to 39 in good health. Both conserved end residues are trimmed from each CDR3.

length: 11
V: TRBV2
CDR3: ASISEWVTEAF

length: 11
V: TRBV30
CDR3: AWSVQANYEQY

length: 12
V: TRBV7-6
CDR3: ASSLVQGSYEQY

length: 9
V: TRBV25-1
CDR3: ATRAVGELF

length: 12
V: TRBV13
CDR3: ASTERSPVASLF

length: 13
V: TRBV5-6
CDR3: ASSLARTGFNEQY

length: 13
V: TRBV7-9
CDR3: ASSPPGSNNQPQH

length: 10
V: TRBV11-2
CDR3: ATTHEGREQY

length: 13
V: TRBV28
CDR3: ASSSGQVAKNIQY

length: 14
V: TRBV27
CDR3: ASRTRDSPRRDTQY

length: 10
V: TRBV7-9
CDR3: ASSKVVGLAF

length: 13
V: TRBV7-9
CDR3: ASSLDWVRDTEAF

length: 11
V: TRBV6-5
CDR3: ASSYSTGEEAF

length: 17
V: TRBV11-2
CDR3: ASSLGSRTSGRDWETQY

length: 13
V: TRBV18
CDR3: ASSQEQGWNTEAF

length: 11
V: TRBV19
CDR3: ASSIRDYYEQY

length: 10
V: TRBV30
CDR3: AWSSEGDEQY

length: 16
V: TRBV12-5
CDR3: ASGLGSAGAFGQDEQF

length: 14
V: TRBV5-1
CDR3: ASSLRRPAEGEKLF

length: 13
V: TRBV10-3
CDR3: AISGPLSSYNEQF

length: 11
V: TRBV28
CDR3: ASTTTGPGELF

length: 12
V: TRBV5-4
CDR3: ASSLGRDNYEQY

length: 15
V: TRBV9
CDR3: ASSVKASRDGSYEQY

length: 16
V: TRBV13
CDR3: ASSYSWTSGENTGELF

length: 16
V: TRBV4-3
CDR3: ASSPGTGKSRFYNEQF

length: 12
V: TRBV6-1
CDR3: ASSVPGLSYEQY

length: 13
V: TRBV11-2
CDR3: ASSLNRQGSDGYT

length: 15
V: TRBV1
CDR3: TSSPPVATGKGYEQY

length: 12
V: TRBV18
CDR3: ASSPSPSTDTQY

length: 14
V: TRBV27
CDR3: ASSLYQREGWDEQF

length: 10
V: TRBV5-4
CDR3: ASSPLGDEQF

length: 10
V: TRBV7-8
CDR3: ASSLYQETQY

length: 12
V: TRBV10-3
CDR3: AISGGLANYGYT

length: 14
V: TRBV9
CDR3: ASSVSRLAGAHEQF

length: 14
V: TRBV11-3
CDR3: ASSRGDDSGANVLT

length: 12
V: TRBV7-2
CDR3: ASSPNRREETQY

length: 14
V: TRBV4-3
CDR3: ASSQEWRQGMETQY

length: 11
V: TRBV6-5
CDR3: ASSYGNQETQY

length: 9
V: TRBV29-1
CDR3: SVTQGNEAF

length: 14
V: TRBV7-7
CDR3: ASSLTPSGSMHEQY

length: 11
V: TRBV27
CDR3: ASSLRRVWGYT

length: 14
V: TRBV5-8
CDR3: ASRRDGSGRWYEQY

length: 14
V: TRBV6-1
CDR3: ASSEEVLAPRDEQF

length: 11
V: TRBV13
CDR3: ASSGADNYGYT

length: 12
V: TRBV4-3
CDR3: ASSQWLAGETQY

length: 13
V: TRBV9
CDR3: ASSPTSGSGDTQY

length: 13
V: TRBV5-1
CDR3: ASSLGLAGAHEQY

length: 12
V: TRBV4-1
CDR3: ASSQAPSPYEQY

length: 15
V: TRBV28
CDR3: ASSLMVGDRTIYEQF

length: 13
V: TRBV7-2
CDR3: ASSLRGGFTYEQY

length: 14
V: TRBV19
CDR3: ASSWDRETGSYEQY

length: 12
V: TRBV5-1
CDR3: ASSLRDHYNEQF

length: 12
V: TRBV5-1
CDR3: ASSLGTSEDIQY

length: 15
V: TRBV5-4
CDR3: ASSRTGGWENTGELF

length: 16
V: TRBV6-1
CDR3: ASSELGLLSGRAYEQY